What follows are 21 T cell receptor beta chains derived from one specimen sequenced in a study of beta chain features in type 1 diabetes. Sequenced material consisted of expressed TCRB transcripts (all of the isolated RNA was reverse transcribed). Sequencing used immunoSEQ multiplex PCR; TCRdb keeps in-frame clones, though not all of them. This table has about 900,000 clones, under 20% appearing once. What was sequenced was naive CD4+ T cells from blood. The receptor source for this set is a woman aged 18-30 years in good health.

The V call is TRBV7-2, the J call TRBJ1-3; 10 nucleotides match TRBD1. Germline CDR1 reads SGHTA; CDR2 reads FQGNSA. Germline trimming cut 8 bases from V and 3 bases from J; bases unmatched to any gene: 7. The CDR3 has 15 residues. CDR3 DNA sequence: TGTGCCAGCGGGGGACAGGGGACTAGTGGAAACACCATATATTTT. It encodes CASGGQGTSGNTIYF.

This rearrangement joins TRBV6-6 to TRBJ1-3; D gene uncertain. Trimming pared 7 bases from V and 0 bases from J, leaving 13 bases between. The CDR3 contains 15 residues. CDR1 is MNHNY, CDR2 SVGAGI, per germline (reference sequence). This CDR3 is CASNTIGSSGNTIYF. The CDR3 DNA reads TGTGCCAGCAATACGATCGGATCCTCTGGAAACACCATATATTTT.

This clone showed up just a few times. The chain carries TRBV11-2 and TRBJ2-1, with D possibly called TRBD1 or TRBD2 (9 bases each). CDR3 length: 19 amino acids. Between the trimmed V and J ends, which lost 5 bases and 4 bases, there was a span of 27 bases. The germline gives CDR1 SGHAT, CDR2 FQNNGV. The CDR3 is CASSHYRGRLAERYNEQFF. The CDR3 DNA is TGTGCCAGCAGCCATTACAGGGGGCGACTAGCGGAGCGATACAATGAGCAGTTCTTC.

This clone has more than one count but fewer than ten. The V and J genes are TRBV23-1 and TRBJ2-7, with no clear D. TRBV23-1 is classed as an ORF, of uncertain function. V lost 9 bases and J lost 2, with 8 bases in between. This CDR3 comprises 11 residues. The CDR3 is CASKPTYEQYF. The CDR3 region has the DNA TGCGCCAGTAAGCCAACCTACGAGCAGTACTTC.

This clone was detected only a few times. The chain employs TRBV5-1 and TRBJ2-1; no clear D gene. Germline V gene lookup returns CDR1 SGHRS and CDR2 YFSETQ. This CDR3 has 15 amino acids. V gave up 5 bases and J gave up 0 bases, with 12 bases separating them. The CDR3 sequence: CASSLGPSSYNEQFF. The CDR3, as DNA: TGCGCCAGCAGTCTCGGGCCGAGCTCCTACAATGAGCAGTTCTTC.

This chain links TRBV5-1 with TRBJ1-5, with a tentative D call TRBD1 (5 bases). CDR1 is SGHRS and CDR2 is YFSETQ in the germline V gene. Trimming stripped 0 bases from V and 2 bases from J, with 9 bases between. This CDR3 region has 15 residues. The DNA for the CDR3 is TGCGCCAGCAGCTTGGAAGGGGTAGGCAATCAGCCCCAGCATTTT. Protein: CASSLEGVGNQPQHF.

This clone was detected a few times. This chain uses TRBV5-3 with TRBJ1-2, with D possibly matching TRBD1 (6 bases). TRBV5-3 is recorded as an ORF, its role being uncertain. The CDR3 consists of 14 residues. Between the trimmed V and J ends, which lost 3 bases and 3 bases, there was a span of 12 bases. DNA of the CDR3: TGTGCCAGAAGCTCTTCGACAGGTCACTATGGCTACACCTTC. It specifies CARSSSTGHYGYTF.

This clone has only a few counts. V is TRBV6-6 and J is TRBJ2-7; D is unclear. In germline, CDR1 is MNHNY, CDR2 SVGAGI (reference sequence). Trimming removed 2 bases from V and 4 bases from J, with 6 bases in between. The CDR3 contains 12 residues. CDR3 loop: CASSYNRYEQYF. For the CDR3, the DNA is TGTGCCAGCAGTTACAATAGGTACGAGCAGTACTTC.

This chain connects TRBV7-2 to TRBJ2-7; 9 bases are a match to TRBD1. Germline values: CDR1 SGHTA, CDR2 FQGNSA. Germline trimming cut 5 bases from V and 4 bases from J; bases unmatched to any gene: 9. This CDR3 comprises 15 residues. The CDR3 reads CASSNTGGAGYEQYF. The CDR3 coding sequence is TGTGCCAGCAGCAACACAGGGGGCGCGGGGTACGAGCAGTACTTC.

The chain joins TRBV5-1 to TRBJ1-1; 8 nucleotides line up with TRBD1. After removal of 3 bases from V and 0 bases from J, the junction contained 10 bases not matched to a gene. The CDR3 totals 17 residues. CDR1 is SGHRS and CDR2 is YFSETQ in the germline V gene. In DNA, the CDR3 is TGCGCCAGCAGCTCGAATTCCCCGGGACAGGTGAACACTGAAGCTTTCTTT. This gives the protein CASSSNSPGQVNTEAFF.

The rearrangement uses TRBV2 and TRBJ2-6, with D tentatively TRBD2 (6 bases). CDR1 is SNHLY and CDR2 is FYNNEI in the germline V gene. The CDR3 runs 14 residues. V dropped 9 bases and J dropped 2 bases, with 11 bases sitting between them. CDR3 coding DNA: TGTGCCAGGGGTACGGGGGCTGGGGCCAACGTCCTGACTTTC. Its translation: CARGTGAGANVLTF.

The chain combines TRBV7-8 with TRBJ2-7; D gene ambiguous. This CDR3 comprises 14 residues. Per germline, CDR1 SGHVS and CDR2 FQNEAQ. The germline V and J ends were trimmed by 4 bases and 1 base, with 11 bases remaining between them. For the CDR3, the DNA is TGTGCCAGCAGCTCCCCAGTAGGGTCCTACGAGCAGTACTTC. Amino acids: CASSSPVGSYEQYF.

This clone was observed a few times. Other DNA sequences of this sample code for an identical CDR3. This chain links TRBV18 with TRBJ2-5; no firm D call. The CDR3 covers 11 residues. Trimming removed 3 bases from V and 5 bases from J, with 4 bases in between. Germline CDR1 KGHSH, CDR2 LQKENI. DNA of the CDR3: TGTGCCAGCTCACCGGACGAGACCCAGTACTTC. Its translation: CASSPDETQYF.

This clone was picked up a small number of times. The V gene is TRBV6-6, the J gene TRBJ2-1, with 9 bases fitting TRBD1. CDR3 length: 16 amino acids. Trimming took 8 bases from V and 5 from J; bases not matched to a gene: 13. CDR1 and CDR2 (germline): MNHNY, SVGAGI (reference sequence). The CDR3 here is CASLGPGQGWDNEQFF. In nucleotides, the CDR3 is TGTGCCAGCCTCGGTCCGGGACAGGGATGGGACAATGAGCAGTTCTTC.

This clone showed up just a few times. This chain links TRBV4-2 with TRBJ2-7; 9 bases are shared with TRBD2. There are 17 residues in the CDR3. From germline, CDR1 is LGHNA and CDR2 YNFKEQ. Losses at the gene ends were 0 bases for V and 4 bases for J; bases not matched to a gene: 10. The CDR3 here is CASSQDRAQLAGYEQYF. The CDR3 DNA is TGTGCCAGCAGCCAAGATAGGGCTCAGCTAGCGGGGTACGAGCAGTACTTC.

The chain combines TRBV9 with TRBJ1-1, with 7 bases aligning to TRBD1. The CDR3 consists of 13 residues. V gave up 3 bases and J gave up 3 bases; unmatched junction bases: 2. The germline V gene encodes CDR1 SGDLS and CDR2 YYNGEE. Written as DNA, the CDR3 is TGTGCCAGCAGCGCGACAGGGTACACTGAAGCTTTCTTT. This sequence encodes CASSATGYTEAFF. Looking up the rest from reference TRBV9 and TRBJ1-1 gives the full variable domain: DSGVTQTPKHLITATGQRVTLRCSPRSGDLSVYWYQQSLDQGLQFLIQYYNGEERAKGNILERFSAQQFPDLHSELNLSSLELGDSALYFCASSATGYTEAFFGQGTRLTVV.

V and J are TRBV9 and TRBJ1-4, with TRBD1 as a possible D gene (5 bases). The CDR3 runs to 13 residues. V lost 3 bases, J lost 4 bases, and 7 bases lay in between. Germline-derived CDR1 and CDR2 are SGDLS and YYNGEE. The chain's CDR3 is CASSARVNEKLFF. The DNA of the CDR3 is TGTGCCAGCAGCGCCAGGGTTAATGAAAAACTGTTTTTT. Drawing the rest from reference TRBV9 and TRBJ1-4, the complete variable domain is DSGVTQTPKHLITATGQRVTLRCSPRSGDLSVYWYQQSLDQGLQFLIQYYNGEERAKGNILERFSAQQFPDLHSELNLSSLELGDSALYFCASSARVNEKLFFGSGTQLSVL.

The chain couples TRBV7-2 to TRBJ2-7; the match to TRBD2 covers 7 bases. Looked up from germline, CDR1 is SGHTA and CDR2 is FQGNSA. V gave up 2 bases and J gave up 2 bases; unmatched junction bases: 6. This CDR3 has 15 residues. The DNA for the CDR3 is TGTGCCAGCAGCTTATTCGGGACTACACCCTACGAGCAGTACTTC. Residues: CASSLFGTTPYEQYF. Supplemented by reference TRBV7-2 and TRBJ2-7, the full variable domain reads GAGVSQSPSNKVTEKGKDVELRCDPISGHTALYWYRQSLGQGLEFLIYFQGNSAPDKSGLPSDRFSAERTGGSVSTLTIQRTQQEDSAVYLCASSLFGTTPYEQYFGPGTRLTVT.

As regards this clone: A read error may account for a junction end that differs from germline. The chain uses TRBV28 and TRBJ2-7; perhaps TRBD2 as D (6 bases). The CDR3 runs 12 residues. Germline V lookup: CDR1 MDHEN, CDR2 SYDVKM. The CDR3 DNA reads TGTGCCAGCACCCCAAGGAGGGGCGTGTGGAACTTC. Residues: CASTPRRGVWNF.

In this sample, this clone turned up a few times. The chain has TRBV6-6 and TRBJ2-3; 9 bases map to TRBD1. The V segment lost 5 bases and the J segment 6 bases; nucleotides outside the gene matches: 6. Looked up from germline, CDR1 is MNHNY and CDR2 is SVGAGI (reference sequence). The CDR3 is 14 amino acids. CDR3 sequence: CASSHRTGADTQYF. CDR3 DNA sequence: TGTGCCAGCAGTCACCGGACAGGGGCGGATACGCAGTATTTT.

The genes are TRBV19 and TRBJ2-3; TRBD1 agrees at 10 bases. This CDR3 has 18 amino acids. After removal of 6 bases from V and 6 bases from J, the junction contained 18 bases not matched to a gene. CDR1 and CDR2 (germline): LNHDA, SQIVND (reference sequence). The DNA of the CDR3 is TGTGCCAGTAGCCCGACAGGGGGCCGTCGAGGGTTCATGGATACGCAGTATTTT. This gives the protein CASSPTGGRRGFMDTQYF.